Below are 27 T cell receptor beta chains sequenced from a single sample in a study of OX40 agonist ivuxolimab in advanced cancers. The data were produced by immunoSEQ multiplex PCR, yet TCRdb's version contains in-frame clones alone and is incomplete. The data contain nearly 110,000 clones, about 91% of them singletons. Sequencing was performed on CD4+ or CD8+ T cells sorted from blood, taken in a trial of the OX40 agonist ivuxolimab. The source of these receptors is an adult with an advanced solid tumor such as melanoma, head and neck, liver or kidney cancer.

This clone was counted a few times. The CDR3 coding sequence is TGTGCCAGCTCACCCTCGGGACTTAACAATGAGCAGTTCTTC. This translates into CASSPSGLNNEQFF. The chain recombines TRBV18 with TRBJ2-1; maybe TRBD2 (6 bases). The CDR3 length is 14 residues. Trimming cost V 3 bases and J 5 bases, with 11 bases left between them. Per germline, CDR1 KGHSH and CDR2 LQKENI. Full variable domain (remainder filled in from reference TRBV18 and TRBJ2-1): NAGVMQNPRHLVRRRGQEARLRCSPMKGHSHVYWYRQLPEEGLKFMVYLQKENIIDESGMPKERFSAEFPKEGPSILRIQQVVRGDSAAYFCASSPSGLNNEQFFGPGTRLTVL.

In DNA, the CDR3 is TGTGCCAGCTCTACCGGGACTAGCGGCGTGGAGCAGTACTTC. This sequence encodes CASSTGTSGVEQYF. The genes are TRBV10-3 and TRBJ2-7; 11 bases map to TRBD2. The V and J ends lost 10 bases and 7 bases, in that order; junction bases with no gene match: 12. The CDR3 runs to 14 residues. The germline gives CDR1 ENHRY, CDR2 SYGVKD.

The chain is built from TRBV5-6 and TRBJ2-7; 10 bases map to TRBD1. CDR1 SGHDT and CDR2 YYEEEE come from the germline V gene. V was pared by 5 bases and J by 3 bases, with 11 bases of the junction left unmatched. The CDR3 length is 16 residues. CDR3 in amino acids: CASSEIGTGANYEQYF. CDR3 sequence (DNA): TGTGCCAGCAGTGAGATCGGGACAGGGGCAAACTACGAGCAGTACTTC.

The V and J genes are TRBV2 and TRBJ2-1, with a tentative D call TRBD1 (6 bases). CDR3 size: 12 residues. In germline, CDR1 is SNHLY, CDR2 FYNNEI. The V end was cut by 3 bases, the J end by 9 bases, with 9 bases between. CDR3 protein: CASSDRGIEQFF. CDR3 in DNA: TGTGCCAGCAGTGACAGGGGTATTGAGCAGTTCTTC.

The rearrangement joins TRBV11-3 to TRBJ1-1; the D is unclear. The V gene's germline CDR1 is SGHNT and CDR2 YENEEA. This CDR3 region has 16 residues. V was pared by 2 bases and J by 1 base, with 14 bases between. This chain's CDR3 is CASSLFSTRRNTEAFF. Here the CDR3 DNA reads TGTGCCAGCAGCTTATTTTCGACCCGAAGGAACACTGAAGCTTTCTTT.

The chain uses TRBV9 and TRBJ1-1; D might be TRBD1 (6 bases). Trimming left V 0 bases short and J 3 bases short, with 12 bases between. The CDR3 spans 15 residues. Per germline, CDR1 SGDLS and CDR2 YYNGEE. The CDR3, as DNA: TGTGCCAGCAGCGTAGCTAGTAACAGGGACACTGAAGCTTTCTTT. Translated, it gives CASSVASNRDTEAFF.

The gene calls are TRBV6-5 and TRBJ1-6, with D unclear. Between the trimmed V and J ends, which lost 0 bases and 8 bases, there was a span of 5 bases. This CDR3 is built from 13 residues. Per the germline V gene, CDR1 is MNHEY and CDR2 is SVGAGI. CDR3 in DNA: TGTGCCAGCAGTTACTCTCCCTATTCACCCCTCCACTTT. Its translation: CASSYSPYSPLHF.

The chain uses TRBV5-1 and TRBJ2-1, with TRBD2 identical over 12 bases. This CDR3 spans 16 amino acids. The trim removed 4 bases at V and 7 bases at J, leaving 9 bases unmatched. Germline values: CDR1 SGHRS, CDR2 YFSETQ. The DNA of the CDR3 is TGCGCCAGCAGCCTGATTCTAGCGGGAGGGCGAAATGAGCAGTTCTTC. It is translated as CASSLILAGGRNEQFF.

The chain recombines TRBV9 with TRBJ1-2, with D tentatively TRBD1 (5 bases). Germline V lookup: CDR1 SGDLS, CDR2 YYNGEE. The V gene lost 0 bases and the J gene lost 8 bases, with 17 bases spanning the gap. CDR3 length: 15 residues. CDR3 protein: CASSVGGEGIRGYTF. The CDR3 DNA reads TGTGCCAGCAGCGTAGGTGGGGAGGGGATTCGGGGCTACACCTTC.

The CDR3 sequence: CASSRQGAYGYTF. DNA of the CDR3: TGTGCCAGCAGTCGACAGGGCGCCTATGGCTACACCTTC. The chain recombines TRBV6-5 with TRBJ1-2; TRBD1 matches 7 bases. Germline CDR1 reads MNHEY; CDR2 reads SVGAGI. J gave up 4 bases and V 5 bases, and 4 bases lay outside the gene matches. There are 13 residues in the CDR3.

The J gene is TRBJ2-4, the V gene TRBV10-3, with TRBD2 identical over 7 bases. Germline assignment: CDR1 ENHRY and CDR2 SYGVKD. This CDR3 has 16 residues. V gave up 0 bases and J gave up 3 bases; unmatched junction bases: 5. For the CDR3, the DNA is TGTGCCATCAGTGAGTCCGACGGCGGGGGCAAAAACATTCAGTACTTC. Translation gives CAISESDGGGKNIQYF.

The rearrangement uses TRBV5-1 and TRBJ2-7; 10 positions match TRBD1. Germline V gene lookup returns CDR1 SGHRS and CDR2 YFSETQ. The CDR3 covers 15 residues. The ends lost 5 bases at V and 5 bases at J; junction bases unmatched: 10. In DNA, the CDR3 is TGCGCCAGCAGACTTCCGCCGGGACAGGGGCACGAGCAGTACTTC. Amino acids: CASRLPPGQGHEQYF. The full variable domain, completed using reference TRBV5-1 and TRBJ2-7, is KAGVTQTPRYLIKTRGQQVTLSCSPISGHRSVSWYQQTPGQGLQFLFEYFSETQRNKGNFPGRFSGRQFSNSRSEMNVSTLELGDSALYLCASRLPPGQGHEQYFGPGTRLTVT.

V usage is TRBV11-2 and J usage is TRBJ2-2; 10 bases align to TRBD1. The CDR3 runs 16 residues. Germline V CDR1 and CDR2: SGHAT, FQNNGV. The V and J ends lost 4 bases and 4 bases, in that order; junction bases with no gene match: 6. The CDR3 DNA sequence: TGTGCCAGCAGCTCCGCCGGGACAGGGGCCACCGGGGAGCTGTTTTTT. Protein: CASSSAGTGATGELFF.

The chain employs TRBV28 and TRBJ1-1, with D possibly being TRBD1 (5 bases). CDR1 and CDR2 (germline): MDHEN, SYDVKM. This CDR3 comprises 14 residues. Trimming cost V 5 bases and J 4 bases, with 14 bases left between them. The CDR3 sequence: CASSPGTLRTEAFF. The CDR3 DNA sequence: TGTGCCAGCAGTCCCGGGACTTTGCGCACTGAAGCTTTCTTT.

This clone was recorded only once. The chain combines TRBV19 with TRBJ2-7; 11 bases fit TRBD1. The J segment lost 6 bases and the V segment lost 4 bases, leaving 8 bases of the junction unmatched. CDR3 length: 15 residues. The germline CDR1 and CDR2 sequences are LNHDA and SQIVND (reference sequence). For the CDR3, the DNA is TGTGCCAGTAGTAAATCCGGGACAGGGGGAAGCGAGCAGTACTTC. It translates to CASSKSGTGGSEQYF.

The V call is TRBV10-3, the J call TRBJ2-5; the D is unclear. The V gene lost 0 bases and the J gene lost 5 bases, with 13 bases spanning the gap. From germline, CDR1 is ENHRY and CDR2 SYGVKD. The CDR3 loop spans 15 amino acids. The CDR3 is CAISESGPWVETQYF. Here the CDR3 DNA reads TGTGCCATCAGTGAGTCAGGCCCATGGGTGGAGACCCAGTACTTC.

This sequence joins TRBV5-1 and TRBJ2-7, with D perhaps matching TRBD1 (8 bases). Trimming pared 8 bases from V and 2 bases from J, leaving 17 bases between. The CDR3 has 14 residues. CDR1 SGHRS and CDR2 YFSETQ come from the germline V gene. CDR3 nucleotides: TGCGCCAGTAAACAGGGGGACTACACCTACGAGCAGTACTTC. Its translation: CASKQGDYTYEQYF. Complete variable domain (other parts from reference TRBV5-1 and TRBJ2-7): KAGVTQTPRYLIKTRGQQVTLSCSPISGHRSVSWYQQTPGQGLQFLFEYFSETQRNKGNFPGRFSGRQFSNSRSEMNVSTLELGDSALYLCASKQGDYTYEQYFGPGTRLTVT.

This rearrangement joins TRBV28 to TRBJ1-3, with D uncertain. The length of the CDR3 is 15 residues. With 3 bases removed from V and 0 bases from J, the gap between germline ends came to 9 bases. CDR1 MDHEN and CDR2 SYDVKM come from the germline V gene. CDR3: CASSLSQASGNTIYF. CDR3 DNA: TGTGCCAGCAGTTTGTCCCAGGCCTCTGGAAACACCATATATTTT.

The J gene is TRBJ1-1, the V gene TRBV9, with a tentative D call TRBD1 (5 bases). Per the germline V gene, CDR1 is SGDLS and CDR2 is YYNGEE. CDR3 size: 15 residues. V was trimmed by 4 bases and J by 4 bases, leaving 17 bases between them. The DNA for the CDR3 is TGTGCCAGCAGCCCCCAGGGAATCAGGAGCACTGAAGCTTTCTTT. It codes for CASSPQGIRSTEAFF. The variable domain in full, with the rest retrieved from reference TRBV9 and TRBJ1-1, is DSGVTQTPKHLITATGQRVTLRCSPRSGDLSVYWYQQSLDQGLQFLIQYYNGEERAKGNILERFSAQQFPDLHSELNLSSLELGDSALYFCASSPQGIRSTEAFFGQGTRLTVV.

With respect to this clone: At the DNA level, this CDR3 is encoded by other sequences in the same sample as well. The gene calls are TRBV28 and TRBJ2-7, with D tentatively TRBD1 or TRBD2 (5 bases each). Trimming took 5 bases from V and 0 from J, leaving 14 bases between them. The germline CDR1 and CDR2 sequences are MDHEN and SYDVKM. The CDR3 runs 15 residues. The CDR3 here is CASSPGTASSYEQYF. DNA for the CDR3: TGTGCCAGCAGTCCCGGGACGGCCAGCTCCTACGAGCAGTACTTC.

The V and J genes are TRBV30 and TRBJ2-1; TRBD2 is a possible D gene (5 bases). V shed 7 bases and J shed 7 bases, with 17 bases lying between them. The V gene's germline CDR1 is GTSNPN and CDR2 SVGIG (reference sequence). This CDR3 has 13 amino acids. CDR3 sequence (DNA): TGTGCCTCCCAAAAGGACTCCTTGAATGAGCAGTTCTTC. The encoded protein is CASQKDSLNEQFF. The entire variable domain, with the rest obtained from reference TRBV30 and TRBJ2-1, is as follows: SQTIHQWPATLVQPVGSPLSLECTVEGTSNPNLYWYRQAAGRGLQLLFYSVGIGQISSEVPQNLSASRPQDRQFILSSKKLLLSDSGFYLCASQKDSLNEQFFGPGTRLTVL.

This sequence joins TRBV19 and TRBJ1-3, with 8 bases matching TRBD1. The CDR3 covers 14 residues. Germline V gene data show CDR1 as LNHDA and CDR2 as SQIVND (reference sequence). J was trimmed by 4 bases and V by 6 bases; bases with no gene match: 5. The CDR3 DNA reads as TGTGCCAGTAGATCGACAGGGGTCGGAAACACCATATATTTT. Translating gives CASRSTGVGNTIYF.

The chain links TRBV30 to TRBJ2-5, with 15 bases that match TRBD2. Germline V gene lookup returns CDR1 GTSNPN and CDR2 SVGIG (reference sequence). The CDR3 has 19 residues. The V segment lost 3 bases and the J segment 4 bases; nucleotides outside the gene matches: 15. The CDR3 coding sequence is TGTGCCTGGAGCAACAGCGCATGCAGGACTAGCGGGGGGGGAGAGACCCAGTACTTC. It translates to CAWSNSACRTSGGGETQYF.

This rearrangement joins TRBV27 to TRBJ1-2, with D tentatively TRBD1 (5 bases). Trimming left V 5 bases short and J 0 bases short, with 7 bases between. Germline CDR1 reads MNHEY; CDR2 reads SMNVEV (reference sequence). The CDR3 contains 13 residues. The CDR3 protein is CASSDSTNYGYTF. Here the CDR3 DNA reads TGTGCCAGCAGTGACAGCACTAACTATGGCTACACCTTC.

The chain couples TRBV5-1 to TRBJ2-7, with TRBD2 matching over 9 bases. The CDR3 extends over 16 amino acids. Trimming at V came to 4 bases and at J to 0 bases, leaving 8 bases not matched to a gene. The V gene's germline CDR1 is SGHRS and CDR2 YFSETQ. The CDR3 loop reads CASSGISGSPSYEQYF. In nucleotides, the CDR3 is TGCGCCAGCAGCGGGATTAGCGGGAGCCCCTCCTACGAGCAGTACTTC. Drawing the rest from reference TRBV5-1 and TRBJ2-7, the complete variable domain is KAGVTQTPRYLIKTRGQQVTLSCSPISGHRSVSWYQQTPGQGLQFLFEYFSETQRNKGNFPGRFSGRQFSNSRSEMNVSTLELGDSALYLCASSGISGSPSYEQYFGPGTRLTVT.

This clone was seen only once. The V and J genes are TRBV2 and TRBJ1-5; D not resolved. Germline-derived CDR1 and CDR2 are SNHLY and FYNNEI. Trimming removed 6 bases from V and 5 bases from J, with 17 bases in between. The CDR3 is made up of 15 amino acids. The CDR3 region is CASSHGLTNDQPQHF. CDR3 coding DNA: TGTGCCAGCAGCCATGGACTTACCAACGATCAGCCCCAGCATTTT.

The chain employs TRBV30 and TRBJ1-5; D may be TRBD1 (5 bases). This CDR3 has 15 residues. CDR1 GTSNPN and CDR2 SVGIG come from the germline V gene (reference sequence). V lost 0 bases and J 0 bases, leaving 9 bases between the germline ends. This CDR3 is CAWSVGGLSNQPQHF. CDR3 nucleotides: TGTGCCTGGAGTGTCGGGGGACTTAGCAATCAGCCCCAGCATTTT. Based on the CDR3 plus reference TRBV30 and TRBJ1-5, the full variable domain is SQTIHQWPATLVQPVGSPLSLECTVEGTSNPNLYWYRQAAGRGLQLLFYSVGIGQISSEVPQNLSASRPQDRQFILSSKKLLLSDSGFYLCAWSVGGLSNQPQHFGDGTRLSIL.